Following are 27 T cell receptor beta chains from one sample sequenced in a study of post-analysis software for immune sequencing data. The study's findings and limits: Patients carried roughly five TRBV segments more frequently than controls did, and TRBV5-6, TRBV5-1 and TRBV20-1 were among them.

Researchers reported that TCR beta cDNA libraries carried unique molecular identifiers. TCRdb fed the PCR reads into MiXCR, producing one record per CDR3 protein. Here the sample spans fewer than 850,000 distinct CDR3 sequences, roughly 27% being singletons. Antigens of these TCRs are unknown. The sample consisted of blood. These receptors were taken from a girl under 18 with multiple sclerosis.

V and J are TRBV5-5 and TRBJ1-2; a weak D match, TRBD1 (5 bases). CDR1 and CDR2 (germline): SGHKS, YYEKEE (reference sequence). The ends were cut back, 1 base at V and 0 bases at J, with 7 bases in the middle. CDR3 length: 14 amino acids. The CDR3 here is CASSLWGANYGYTF. The CDR3 nucleotides read TGTGCCAGCAGCTTGTGGGGGGCTAACTATGGCTACACCTTC.

This clonotype was observed a handful of times. The chain carries TRBV7-2 and TRBJ1-1; D uncertain. This CDR3 contains 15 residues. Deletions cut 3 bases from V and 8 bases from J, with 19 bases between. Germline CDR1 and CDR2: SGHTA and FQGNSA. The CDR3 nucleotides are TGTGCCAGCAGCTTGGAACCGGGCTCCATAAGCGAAGCTTTCTTT. Its translation: CASSLEPGSISEAFF.

V usage is TRBV10-3 and J usage is TRBJ2-1; D gene uncertain. The CDR3 contains 16 residues. The V gene lost 4 bases and the J gene lost 9 bases, with 22 bases spanning the gap. The germline V gene encodes CDR1 ENHRY and CDR2 SYGVKD. For the CDR3, the DNA is TGTGCCATCAGTGTCGAACAGCGCCTGGAGTGGGGTGAGCAGTTCTTC. Amino acid sequence: CAISVEQRLEWGEQFF.

The chain has TRBV20-1 and TRBJ2-3, with TRBD2 identical over 8 bases. V gave up 6 bases and J gave up 1 base; unmatched junction bases: 9. The germline V gene encodes CDR1 DFQATT and CDR2 SNEGSKA (reference sequence). The CDR3 consists of 15 residues. The CDR3 DNA follows: TGCAGTGCCACCGGGGGGGACTCAGGCACAGATACGCAGTATTTT. It translates to CSATGGDSGTDTQYF.

The J gene is TRBJ1-2, the V gene TRBV29-1, with D possibly matching TRBD1 (5 bases). CDR1 SQVTM and CDR2 ANQGSEA come from the germline V gene. This CDR3 comprises 13 residues. V was clipped by 6 bases and J by 3 bases, with 14 bases between them. The CDR3 DNA reads as TGCAGCGTCCGAATGTCGGGACACTATGGCTACACCTTC. It translates to CSVRMSGHYGYTF.

The V gene is TRBV6-5, the J gene TRBJ1-6; perhaps TRBD1 as D (6 bases). Trimming stripped 0 bases from V and 6 bases from J, with 12 bases between. The CDR3 totals 16 residues. Germline loops: CDR1 MNHEY, CDR2 SVGAGI. The CDR3 protein is CASSYSRTALNSPLHF. The CDR3 DNA reads as TGTGCCAGCAGTTACTCTCGGACAGCACTTAATTCACCCCTCCACTTT.

The chain couples TRBV7-2 to TRBJ2-1; D is unresolved. The CDR3 length is 16 residues. The V and J ends lost 3 bases and 8 bases respectively, with 20 bases between them. Germline V gene sequence: CDR1 SGHTA, CDR2 FQGNSA. CDR3 bases: TGTGCCAGCAGCTTGGAGAAGCTGGTGGGGATGGATGAGCAGTTCTTC. Its protein is CASSLEKLVGMDEQFF.

Points on this clonotype: An end of the junction differs from the germline gene, which may be a read error. The V call is TRBV29-1, the J call TRBJ2-7; 7 nucleotides line up with TRBD1. CDR1 and CDR2 (germline): SQVTM, ANQGSEA. The CDR3 sequence is 15 residues long. The CDR3 is CSAQTGRGFTYKQYF. The CDR3 DNA follows: TGCAGTGCACAAACGGGCAGGGGGTTTACCTACAAGCAGTACTTC.

The rearrangement joins TRBV15 to TRBJ2-3; TRBD1 aligns across 11 bases. The germline gives CDR1 LNHNV, CDR2 YYDKDF (reference sequence). The CDR3 length is 16 residues. V lost 3 bases, J lost 4 bases, and 6 bases stayed unmatched. The CDR3 nucleotides read TGTGCCACCAGCAGGCTAGGGACAGGGGGTCCAGATACGCAGTATTTT. Translation gives CATSRLGTGGPDTQYF.

For this clonotype: An end of the junction does not agree with germline; a read error may underlie this. V and J are TRBV7-8 and TRBJ2-5, with D possibly called TRBD1 or TRBD2 (5 bases each). The CDR3 is 14 residues long. Germline CDR1 is SGHVS and CDR2 is FQNEAQ. The CDR3: CTSSAAGTQETQYF. The CDR3 nucleotides read TGTACCAGCAGCGCCGCCGGGACCCAAGAGACCCAGTACTTC. Full variable domain (missing parts from reference TRBV7-8 and TRBJ2-5): GAGVSQSPRYKVAKRGQDVALRCDPISGHVSLFWYQQALGQGPEFLTYFQNEAQLDKSGLPSDRFFAERPEGSVSTLKIQRTQQEDSAVYLCTSSAAGTQETQYFGPGTRLLVL.

This clonotype was detected only a few times. This chain joins TRBV5-1 and TRBJ2-1; no definite D call. V gave up 0 bases and J gave up 6 bases, with 13 bases separating them. The CDR3 length is 15 residues. Germline values: CDR1 SGHRS, CDR2 YFSETQ. The CDR3 loop reads CASSLVLQFGNEQFF. The CDR3 DNA reads TGCGCCAGCAGCTTGGTATTGCAGTTCGGCAATGAGCAGTTCTTC.

V is TRBV5-5 and J is TRBJ1-2; D gene unclear. Deletions cut 4 bases from V and 5 bases from J, with 18 bases between. The germline V gene encodes CDR1 SGHKS and CDR2 YYEKEE (reference sequence). The CDR3 length is 15 residues. The chain's CDR3 is CASSPTGRLGYGYTF. Written as DNA, the CDR3 is TGTGCCAGCAGCCCTACGGGGAGGCTGGGGTATGGCTACACCTTC.

This clonotype was seen a handful of times. The chain employs TRBV7-2 and TRBJ1-2; no clear D gene. V gave up 3 bases and J gave up 8 bases, with 7 bases separating them. CDR3 length: 11 amino acids. From germline, CDR1 is SGHTA and CDR2 FQGNSA. CDR3 nucleotides: TGTGCCAGCAGCTTCGCCGCGGGCTACACCTTC. It yields the protein CASSFAAGYTF.

This chain links TRBV11-2 with TRBJ2-5, with a tentative D call TRBD1 (5 bases). Near its end, the DNA agrees better with TRBJ2-1, so the J call may be wrong. The CDR3 extends over 16 amino acids. Germline V gene data show CDR1 as SGHAT and CDR2 as FQNNGV. CDR3 coding DNA: TGTGCCAGCAACATTCGGTCCGTGGGGCGCAGAGAGACCCAGTTCTTC. As protein: CASNIRSVGRRETQFF.

About this clonotype itself: Since a much larger clone is just one base distant, this may be a read error. V gene TRBV6-1 combines with J gene TRBJ2-5; D ambiguous. V lost 4 bases and J lost 7, with 7 bases in between. There are 11 residues in the CDR3. Germline V gene data show CDR1 as MNHNS and CDR2 as SASEGT. The CDR3 protein is CASSGKGTQYF. CDR3 coding DNA: TGTGCCAGCAGTGGAAAAGGGACCCAGTACTTC.

The chain links TRBV11-3 to TRBJ2-1, with TRBD1 matching 7 bases. J was trimmed by 8 bases and V by 3 bases; bases with no gene match: 10. The germline V gene encodes CDR1 SGHNT and CDR2 YENEEA. This CDR3 has 15 residues. The chain's CDR3 is CASSFETGNKYEQFF. The CDR3 DNA follows: TGTGCCAGCAGCTTCGAGACAGGGAATAAGTATGAGCAGTTCTTC. The whole variable domain, remainder taken from reference TRBV11-3 and TRBJ2-1, is EAGVVQSPRYKIIEKKQPVAFWCNPISGHNTLYWYLQNLGQGPELLIRYENEEAVDDSQLPKDRFSAERLKGVDSTLKIQPAELGDSAVYLCASSFETGNKYEQFFGPGTRLTVL.

The chain links TRBV29-1 to TRBJ2-3; D is uncertain. This CDR3 has 11 amino acids. Trimming removed 4 bases at V and 5 bases at J, with 7 bases between. The germline gives CDR1 SQVTM, CDR2 ANQGSEA. The CDR3 reads CSVGDGDTQYF. Written as DNA, the CDR3 is TGCAGCGTTGGTGACGGAGATACGCAGTATTTT.

This clonotype came up a few times. The chain couples TRBV12-3 or TRBV12-4 to TRBJ2-7; D unclear. The DNA end is a closer match to TRBJ2-5, so the J assignment may be wrong. The CDR3 extends over 15 amino acids. CDR3 in DNA: TGTGCCAGCAGGATCAACTTGGACGGACAAGAGACCCAGTACTTC. Residues: CASRINLDGQETQYF.

This clonotype was seen more than once but under ten times. The J gene is TRBJ2-1, the V gene TRBV7-2; D call uncertain. The germline V gene has CDR1 SGHTA and CDR2 FQGNSA. This CDR3 has 16 amino acids. The germline V and J ends were trimmed by 5 bases and 2 bases, with 16 bases remaining between them. CDR3 DNA sequence: TGTGCCAGCAGCGACCGACCAGAACCCACCTACAATGAGCAGTTCTTC. The encoded protein is CASSDRPEPTYNEQFF. Full variable domain (remainder filled in from reference TRBV7-2 and TRBJ2-1): GAGVSQSPSNKVTEKGKDVELRCDPISGHTALYWYRQSLGQGLEFLIYFQGNSAPDKSGLPSDRFSAERTGGSVSTLTIQRTQQEDSAVYLCASSDRPEPTYNEQFFGPGTRLTVL.

J is TRBJ2-3 and V is TRBV7-9; no clear D. The germline V and J ends were trimmed by 8 bases and 5 bases, with 11 bases remaining between them. Germline-derived CDR1 and CDR2 are SEHNR and FQNEAQ (reference sequence). The CDR3 consists of 12 residues. The CDR3 here is CASQPAEDTQYF. The DNA for the CDR3 is TGTGCCAGCCAACCAGCAGAAGATACGCAGTATTTT.

CDR3 residues: CASSFGGSQPQHF. CDR3 DNA: TGTGCCAGCAGTTTTGGGGGTAGTCAGCCCCAGCATTTT. The chain carries TRBV12-3 or TRBV12-4 and TRBJ1-5; tentative D call: TRBD1 (5 bases). The length of the CDR3 is 13 residues. V was cut by 3 bases and J by 6 bases, with 9 bases left in between.

Worth noting for this clonotype: Germline is not matched at one junction end, which may reflect a read error. V and J are TRBV6-5 and TRBJ2-5; D is unclear. Germline lookup yields CDR1 MNHEY and CDR2 SVGAGI. The CDR3 runs 14 residues. The CDR3 DNA follows: TGTGCCTGCAGTTACTCGACGCTTGCAGAGACCCAGTACTTC. Translation: CACSYSTLAETQYF.

This clonotype was observed a few times. J is TRBJ2-7 and V is TRBV20-1; possibly TRBD1 for D (6 bases). This CDR3 region has 12 residues. Germline V CDR1 and CDR2: DFQATT, SNEGSKA (reference sequence). The CDR3: CRPQGLSYEQYF. The CDR3, as DNA: TGCAGACCACAGGGTCTTTCCTACGAGCAGTACTTC.

CDR3 sequence reads: CASSPLAAGESFLWNEQFF. The CDR3 DNA follows: TGTGCCAGCAGCCCGCTAGCCGCCGGGGAATCGTTTCTCTGGAATGAGCAGTTCTTC. The rearrangement uses TRBV7-2 and TRBJ2-1; D is perhaps TRBD2 (5 bases). Germline V gives CDR1 SGHTA, CDR2 FQGNSA. This CDR3 contains 19 residues. V lost 5 bases and J lost 7, with 30 bases in between.

This clonotype was seen more than once but under ten times. The chain carries TRBV7-9 and TRBJ2-7, with 7 bases matching TRBD1. Losses at the gene ends were 2 bases for V and 3 bases for J; bases not matched to a gene: 7. CDR1 is SEHNR, CDR2 FQNEAQ, per germline (reference sequence). The CDR3 sequence is 15 residues long. CDR3 nucleotides: TGTGCCAGCAGCTTACGGCAGGGGGAAAACTACGAGCAGTACTTC. Amino acid sequence: CASSLRQGENYEQYF.

The V and J genes are TRBV7-9 and TRBJ2-6, with TRBD1 matching 8 bases. Germline lookup yields CDR1 SEHNR and CDR2 FQNEAQ (reference sequence). The length of the CDR3 is 20 residues. J gave up 0 bases and V 5 bases, and 15 bases lay outside the gene matches. The CDR3 bases are TGTGCCAGCAGCACCGGACAGGGAATGTTTTCTCTCTCTGGGGCCAACGTCCTGACTTTC. This encodes CASSTGQGMFSLSGANVLTF. Full variable domain (outside the CDR3, taken from reference TRBV7-9 and TRBJ2-6): DTGVSQNPRHKITKRGQNVTFRCDPISEHNRLYWYRQTLGQGPEFLTYFQNEAQLEKSRLLSDRFSAERPKGSFSTLEIQRTEQGDSAMYLCASSTGQGMFSLSGANVLTFGAGSRLTVL.

This clonotype was seen a handful of times. The genes are TRBV6-1 and TRBJ2-1; a possible D gene is TRBD2 (6 bases). The CDR3 is 13 residues long. Germline values: CDR1 MNHNS, CDR2 SASEGT. V was cut by 8 bases and J by 4 bases, with 12 bases left in between. CDR3 coding DNA: TGTGCCAGCCGTCCTGGAGGGTACAATGAGCAGTTCTTC. Translation: CASRPGGYNEQFF.